This T cell receptor (beta chain) originates from a study of spatial heterogeneity in lung cancer (dated by TCRdb to between 2018 and 2020). Notes on the research overall: Beta-chain transcripts were consistently detected in greater numbers than alpha-chain transcripts, which likely reflected higher beta-chain transcript abundance. In the raw uncorrected reads, each unique combination of TCR and UMI appeared more than ten times on average. In non-small cell lung cancer, the study quantitatively compared TCR alpha and beta repertoires across several tumor regions, matched nontumor lung, and blood. TCR repertoire features were related to nonsynonymous mutation counts determined by whole-exome sequencing of tumor tissue. Both alpha and beta chains were TCR-sequenced in samples taken at surgery, namely 220 tumor regions, roughly 64 matched nontumor lung samples and over 55 PBMC samples.

This clonotype showed up many times. Its antigen is still unknown. Base qualities are not at hand, and no much larger clone is one base apart. Via the germline V gene (reference sequence), CDR1 is SGHNT and CDR2 YYREEE. The CDR3 runs 15 residues from the cysteine to the phenylalanine. Here the CDR3 DNA is all that survives: 45 bases in frame from base 1. Relative to germline, V is 4 bases shorter and J is 7 bases shorter, with 19 bases between their ends. The library was generated by 5' RACE. TCRdb names NextSeq 500 as the instrument used. In the TCR library protocol, a unique molecular identifier was attached to each TCR cDNA molecule so that PCR and sequencing errors could be corrected. For the original study's pipeline: TCR identification, UMI-based error correction and CDR3 extraction were all carried out with Decombinator tools. Expanded TCRs were defined as those above a frequency of 2 per 1,000, corresponding to the top 1% of the tumor frequency distribution. Rényi diversity was computed with the R vegan package after subsampling each repertoire 100 times to 5,000 TCRs. To build CDR3 similarity networks, amino acid triplet string-kernel similarity was used, and CDR3s were connected when their pairwise similarity was above 0.82. TCRdb passed the public sequencing reads through fastp at Q25 and MiXCR, retaining productive beta sequences. Each entry merges the rows of one CDR3 protein and shows their most common DNA and genes. The V and J calls and clone size come from TCRdb's table, not from the authors' own analysis. In this sample the table shows 9,500 to 14,000 distinct CDR3 sequences, 3% to 4.5% of which occur a single time. The ten largest make up 6.5% to 9.5% of the sample.

What the work shows at the level of the full study, not this receptor alone: Additional single-cell paired TCR alpha and beta sequencing was considered necessary to confirm, at a functional level, the hypothesis that regional TCRs recognize regional mutations.

Read against the paper, the sample's time point label means: sample taken at primary tumor resection. TCR sequencing used whole RNA extracted from tumor and nontumor lung tissue, or from cryopreserved PBMC samples, without cell sorting. Donors were 72 patients with early-stage, untreated non-small cell lung cancer from the lung TRACERx cohort. A patient was chosen for TCR sequencing only when enough RNA was available from at least two tumor regions. Before being selected, tumor and adjacent nontumor lung specimens were reviewed by a lung pathologist. This receptor was taken from a male donor with early-stage non-small cell lung cancer. The material sequenced was normal lung tissue next to the tumor, taken at surgery. The rearrangement combines TRBV5-4 with TRBJ2-3, with the D gene tentatively TRBD1 or TRBD2, based on 5 matching bases in each. Read as DNA, the sequence is TGTGCCAGCAGCGCATCCGGGACGGCGGCAAATACGCAGTATTTT. This sequence encodes CASSASGTAANTQYF.